This TCR beta chain was profiled in a study of T cell responses to AZD1222 COVID-19 vaccine. Study-wide context: Pooled samples include second doses given at about 4 or 12 weeks.

The CDR3 has 16 amino acids. Germline values: CDR1 LGHDT, CDR2 YNNKEL (reference sequence). Trimming took 1 base from V and 2 from J; bases not matched to a gene: 5. Study-wide results and limits: Once two AZD1222 doses were given, Spike-specific TCR breadth and depth went up. Mapped onto spike, vaccine-associated CD4 TCRs spanned it and were dominant at 160-218 and 743-854. Possibly, clonal diversity was underestimated; donors were largely white British and included more females.

Sequencing used immunoSEQ multiplex PCR; TCRdb keeps in-frame clones, though not all of them. Altogether some 90,000 clones are present, over 75% being singletons, with the ten largest covering around 15%. Regarding this clone: Its specificity is unknown.

Specimen: peripheral blood, collected on day 0 of AZD1222 vaccination. The source is an adult in good health. This chain uses TRBV3-1 (or the pseudogene TRBV3-2) with TRBJ1-5, with 7 bases lining up with TRBD1. CDR3: CASSQAGGKGNQPQHF. In nucleotides, the CDR3 is TGTGCCAGCAGCCAAGCAGGGGGGAAAGGCAATCAGCCCCAGCATTTT.